This T cell receptor beta chain was captured by sequencing in a study of T-cell memory formation after mild COVID-19. Study conclusions and caveats: Day 15 to 85 contracting clones showed balanced CD4/CD8; later expanders leaned CD4+. Clones which contracted sat mainly in CM and EM if CD4+, and in EMRA if CD8+.

This clonotype was observed a handful of times. Its antigen is unidentified. TCRdb called the 5' RACE reads again in MiXCR, with one record for every CDR3 protein. There are 300,000 to 400,000 distinct CDR3 sequences in the sample; over 20% occur only once, and under 15% lies in the top ten. Material: PBMCs or a T cell subset sorted from them (not recorded which). This sequence was found in an adult woman who had mild COVID-19 (a few samples of this study predate the infection). Cell type and time point are not known.

The CDR3 loop reads CASQRTDRASTDTQYF. CDR3 DNA: TGTGCCAGCCAACGGACAGATCGGGCTAGCACAGATACGCAGTATTTT. The chain has TRBV27 and TRBJ2-3, with D maybe TRBD1 (6 bases). The germline gives CDR1 MNHEY, CDR2 SMNVEV (reference sequence). The germline V and J ends were trimmed by 8 bases and 0 bases, with 18 bases remaining between them. The CDR3 consists of 16 residues.